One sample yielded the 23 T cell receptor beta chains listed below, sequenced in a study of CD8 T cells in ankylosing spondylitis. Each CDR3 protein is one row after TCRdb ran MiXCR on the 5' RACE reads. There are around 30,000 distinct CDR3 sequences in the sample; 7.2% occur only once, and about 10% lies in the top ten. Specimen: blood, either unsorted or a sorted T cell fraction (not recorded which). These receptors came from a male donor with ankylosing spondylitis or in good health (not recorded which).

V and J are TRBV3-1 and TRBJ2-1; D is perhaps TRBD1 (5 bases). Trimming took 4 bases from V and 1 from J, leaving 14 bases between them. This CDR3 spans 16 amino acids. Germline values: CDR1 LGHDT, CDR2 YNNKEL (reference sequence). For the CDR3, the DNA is TGTGCCAGCAGCCGGGGCTTAAGAACGTCCTACAATGAGCAGTTCTTC. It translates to CASSRGLRTSYNEQFF.

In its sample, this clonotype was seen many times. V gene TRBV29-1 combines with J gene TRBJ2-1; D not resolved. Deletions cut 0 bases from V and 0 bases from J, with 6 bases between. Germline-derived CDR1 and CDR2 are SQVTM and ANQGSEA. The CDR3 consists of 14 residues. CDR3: CSVEEGSSYNEQFF. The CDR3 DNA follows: TGCAGCGTTGAAGAGGGTAGCTCCTACAATGAGCAGTTCTTC.

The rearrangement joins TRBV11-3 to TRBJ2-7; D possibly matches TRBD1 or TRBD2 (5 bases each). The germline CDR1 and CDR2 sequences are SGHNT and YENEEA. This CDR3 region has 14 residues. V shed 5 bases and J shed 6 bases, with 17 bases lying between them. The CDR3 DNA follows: TGTGCCAGCAGCCTGGGACCACCTCTTAGCGAGCAGTACTTC. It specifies CASSLGPPLSEQYF.

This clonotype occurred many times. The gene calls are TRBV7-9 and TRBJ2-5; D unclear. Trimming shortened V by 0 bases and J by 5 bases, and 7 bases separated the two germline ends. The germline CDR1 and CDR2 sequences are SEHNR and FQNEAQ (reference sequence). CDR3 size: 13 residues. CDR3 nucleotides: TGTGCCAGCAGCTTAGCGAGAAGGGAGACCCAGTACTTC. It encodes CASSLARRETQYF.

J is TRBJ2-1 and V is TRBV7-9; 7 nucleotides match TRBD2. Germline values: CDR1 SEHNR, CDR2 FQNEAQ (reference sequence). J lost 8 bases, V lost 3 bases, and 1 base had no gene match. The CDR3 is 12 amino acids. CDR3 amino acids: CASSFAGDEQFF. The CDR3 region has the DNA TGTGCCAGCAGCTTCGCGGGGGATGAGCAGTTCTTC. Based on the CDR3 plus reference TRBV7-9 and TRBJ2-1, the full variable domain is DTGVSQNPRHKITKRGQNVTFRCDPISEHNRLYWYRQTLGQGPEFLTYFQNEAQLEKSRLLSDRFSAERPKGSFSTLEIQRTEQGDSAMYLCASSFAGDEQFFGPGTRLTVL.

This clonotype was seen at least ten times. The CDR3 bases are TGTGCCAGCAGTGGGGGACAGGGGCCGAACACCGGGGAGCTGTTTTTT. As protein: CASSGGQGPNTGELFF. The chain employs TRBV12-3 or TRBV12-4 and TRBJ2-2; 10 bases align to TRBD1. V gave up 5 bases and J gave up 0 bases; unmatched junction bases: 3. The CDR3 has 16 amino acids.

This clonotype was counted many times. The CDR3 coding sequence is TGCAGTGCTAGAGATCAGAGCGGGAGCAAACAGGGAACAGATACGCAGTATTTT. It encodes CSARDQSGSKQGTDTQYF. The J gene is TRBJ2-3, the V gene TRBV20-1, with 8 bases fitting TRBD2. Germline CDR1 and CDR2: DFQATT and SNEGSKA (reference sequence). With V trimmed by 0 bases and J by 3 bases, 14 bases remained unmatched. The CDR3 is made up of 18 amino acids.

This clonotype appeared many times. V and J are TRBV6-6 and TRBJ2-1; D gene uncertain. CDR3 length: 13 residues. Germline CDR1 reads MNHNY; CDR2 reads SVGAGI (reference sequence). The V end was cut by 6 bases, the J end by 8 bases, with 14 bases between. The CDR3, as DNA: TGTGCCAGCAGAGATATATCGGCCCATGAGCAGTTCTTC. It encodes CASRDISAHEQFF.

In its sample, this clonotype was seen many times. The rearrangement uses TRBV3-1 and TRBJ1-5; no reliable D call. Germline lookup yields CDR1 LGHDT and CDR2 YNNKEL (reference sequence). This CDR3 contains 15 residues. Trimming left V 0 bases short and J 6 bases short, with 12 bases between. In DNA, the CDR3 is TGTGCCAGCAGCCAAGATTTGGGGTTCGGTCAGCCCCAGCATTTT. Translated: CASSQDLGFGQPQHF.

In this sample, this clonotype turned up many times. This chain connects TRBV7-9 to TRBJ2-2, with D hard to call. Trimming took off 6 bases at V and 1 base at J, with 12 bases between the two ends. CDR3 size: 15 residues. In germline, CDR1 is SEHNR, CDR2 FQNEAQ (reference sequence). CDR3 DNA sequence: TGTGCCAGCAGTTCCCCCGCAGGGAACACCGGGGAGCTGTTTTTT. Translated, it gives CASSSPAGNTGELFF.

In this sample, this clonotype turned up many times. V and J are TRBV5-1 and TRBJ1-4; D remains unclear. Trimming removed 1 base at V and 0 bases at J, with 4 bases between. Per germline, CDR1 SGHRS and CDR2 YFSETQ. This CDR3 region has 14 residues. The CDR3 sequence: CASSLTSTNEKLFF. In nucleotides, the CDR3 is TGCGCCAGCAGCTTGACCTCAACTAATGAAAAACTGTTTTTT.

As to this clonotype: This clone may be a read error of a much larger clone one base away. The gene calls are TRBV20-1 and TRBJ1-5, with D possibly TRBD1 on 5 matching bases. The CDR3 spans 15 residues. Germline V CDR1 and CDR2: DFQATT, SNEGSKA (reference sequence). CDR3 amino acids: CCARDRRDWGQPQHF. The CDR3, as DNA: TGCTGTGCTAGAGACAGACGGGACTGGGGTCAGCCCCAGCATTTT.

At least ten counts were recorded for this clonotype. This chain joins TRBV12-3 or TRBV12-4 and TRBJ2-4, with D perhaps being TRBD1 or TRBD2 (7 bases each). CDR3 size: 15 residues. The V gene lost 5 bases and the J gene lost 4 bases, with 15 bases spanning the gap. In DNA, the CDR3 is TGTGCCAGCAGTCCCGGGGGGACAGAGAAAAACATTCAGTACTTC. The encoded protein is CASSPGGTEKNIQYF.

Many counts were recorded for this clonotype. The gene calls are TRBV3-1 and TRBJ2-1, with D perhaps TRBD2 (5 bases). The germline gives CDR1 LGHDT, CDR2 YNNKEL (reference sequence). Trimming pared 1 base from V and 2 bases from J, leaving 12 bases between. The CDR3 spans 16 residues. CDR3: CASSQGLAQPYNEQFF. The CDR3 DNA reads TGTGCCAGCAGCCAAGGGCTAGCCCAACCCTACAATGAGCAGTTCTTC.

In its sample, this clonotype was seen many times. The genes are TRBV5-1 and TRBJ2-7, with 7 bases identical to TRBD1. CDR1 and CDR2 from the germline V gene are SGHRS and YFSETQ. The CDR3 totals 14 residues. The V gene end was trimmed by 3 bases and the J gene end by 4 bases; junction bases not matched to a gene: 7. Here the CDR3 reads CASSSDRAPYEQYF. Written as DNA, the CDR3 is TGCGCCAGCAGCTCCGACAGGGCGCCGTACGAGCAGTACTTC.

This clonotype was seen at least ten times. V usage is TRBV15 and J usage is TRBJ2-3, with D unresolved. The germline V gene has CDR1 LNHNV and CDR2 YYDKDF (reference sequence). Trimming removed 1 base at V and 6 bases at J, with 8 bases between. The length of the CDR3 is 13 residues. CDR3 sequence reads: CATSRVLSDTQYF. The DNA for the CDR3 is TGTGCCACCAGCAGAGTCCTCAGCGATACGCAGTATTTT. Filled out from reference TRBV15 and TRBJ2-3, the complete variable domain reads DAMVIQNPRYQVTQFGKPVTLSCSQTLNHNVMYWYQQKSSQAPKLLFHYYDKDFNNEADTPDNFQSRRPNTSFCFLDIRSPGLGDTAMYLCATSRVLSDTQYFGPGTRLTVL.

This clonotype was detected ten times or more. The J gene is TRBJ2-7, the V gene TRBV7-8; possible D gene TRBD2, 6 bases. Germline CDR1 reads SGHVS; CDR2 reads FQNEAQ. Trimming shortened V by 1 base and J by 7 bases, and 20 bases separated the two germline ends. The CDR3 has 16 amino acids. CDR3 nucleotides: TGTGCCAGCAGCTTAGAGTCGGGAGCGGGCGCCGGGGAGCAGTACTTC. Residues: CASSLESGAGAGEQYF.

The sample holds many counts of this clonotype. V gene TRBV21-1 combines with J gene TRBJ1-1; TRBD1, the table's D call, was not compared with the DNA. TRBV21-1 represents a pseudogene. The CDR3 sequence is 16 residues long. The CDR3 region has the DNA TGTGCCAGCAGCAAAGACGTGGGAGCAGGTTACACTGAAGCTTTCTTT. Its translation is CASSKDVGAGYTEAFF.

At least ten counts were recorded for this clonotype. The CDR3 protein is CASSESVTLTQYF. CDR3 DNA: TGTGCCAGCAGTGAATCCGTGACTCTAACCCAGTACTTC. The gene calls are TRBV6-1 and TRBJ2-5; no clear D gene. The CDR3 runs to 13 residues. In germline, CDR1 is MNHNS, CDR2 SASEGT. Trimming stripped 2 bases from V and 8 bases from J, with 12 bases between.

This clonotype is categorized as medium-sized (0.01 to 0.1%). CDR3 DNA: TGTGCCAGCAGTTTCGGGGCGACCGGGGAGCTGTTTTTT. It yields the protein CASSFGATGELFF. The V call is TRBV12-3 or TRBV12-4, the J call TRBJ2-2; D tentatively reads TRBD1 or TRBD2 (5 bases each). With 3 bases removed from V and 5 bases from J, the gap between germline ends came to 7 bases. The CDR3 loop spans 13 amino acids.

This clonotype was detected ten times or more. CDR3 loop: CASSLDGVSRNIQYF. As DNA, the CDR3 is TGTGCCAGCAGTTTAGACGGGGTGTCCAGGAACATTCAGTACTTC. The rearrangement joins TRBV12-3 or TRBV12-4 to TRBJ2-4; perhaps TRBD2 as D (5 bases). This CDR3 is built from 15 residues. V was clipped by 1 base and J by 7 bases, with 14 bases between them.

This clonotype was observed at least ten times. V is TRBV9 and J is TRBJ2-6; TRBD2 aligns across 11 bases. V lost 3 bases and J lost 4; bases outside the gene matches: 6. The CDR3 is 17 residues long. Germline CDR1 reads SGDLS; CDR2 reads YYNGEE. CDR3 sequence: CASSETSGTSGANVLTF. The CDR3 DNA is TGTGCCAGCAGCGAGACTAGCGGGACTTCCGGGGCCAACGTCCTGACTTTC.

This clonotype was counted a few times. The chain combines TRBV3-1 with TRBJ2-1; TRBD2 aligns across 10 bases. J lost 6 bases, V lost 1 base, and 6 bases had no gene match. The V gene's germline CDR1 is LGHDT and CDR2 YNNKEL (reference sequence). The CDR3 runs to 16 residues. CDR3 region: CASSQGSGRASNEQFF. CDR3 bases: TGTGCCAGCAGCCAAGGGAGCGGGAGGGCCTCCAATGAGCAGTTCTTC.